This entry concerns a single T cell receptor (beta chain). The clone's antigen remains unknown. No base qualities exist here, and no much larger clone lies one base off it. The Qiagen DNeasy kit was used to extract genomic DNA from unsorted PBMCs and from the negatively selected CD4+ and CD8+ fractions. TCR beta CDR3 regions were subjected to amplification by immunoSEQ multiplex PCR with primers that anneal to V and J segments. A synthetic immune receptor repertoire was used to minimize amplification bias, and any residual bias was removed computationally once sequencing was done. The original methods were these. Repertoire diversity was quantified as the Shannon entropy index using custom Python scripts. The unsorted, CD4+ and CD8+ repertoires were each analyzed separately, with the exception of combined analyses, where CD4+ and CD8+ sequences were merged in silico. Clonal expansion was defined as a frequency increase of at least 2-fold after treatment compared with C1D1, and clones undetected at baseline were assigned a pseudocount of 0.5. Singleton clones were defined as clones with 0 or 1 copy at C1D1, and non-singleton clones were defined as clones with 2 or more copies. Clones expanded in unsorted samples were labelled as CD4+, CD8+ or unknown by matching protein sequences in sorted samples from the same patient. Wilcoxon tests were applied to paired samples to test diversity changes from C1D1 to C4D1. In its TCRdb copy, this immuneACCESS table keeps in-frame sequences only and misses some clones. Where compared with another copy, unresolved V genes explain less than half of these, and the others have no known cause. V and J calls and clone size come straight from that table; D and trimming were deduced from the DNA. Across this sample there are some 22,000 clones, with about three quarters seen only once. The ten biggest clones cover about a fifth of the sample.

This sample is part of a study of PD-1 blockade in classical Hodgkin lymphoma (dated by TCRdb to 2019 to 2021). Regarding the complete study: Nivolumab dosing was 3 mg/kg intravenously every 2 weeks, continuing until either disease progression or unacceptable toxicity. The study used CyTOF and TCR beta sequencing to define a peripheral blood immune signature of response to PD-1 blockade in classical Hodgkin lymphoma. The investigation overall reported the following: Trial patients with a complete response had baseline diversity similar to that of newly diagnosed patients, while partial responders and progressors had significantly lower diversity. Patients starting nivolumab less than 1 year after ASCT had lower diversity and were excluded from later analyses to avoid confounding by immune reconstitution. Baseline TCR diversity was reported as lower in newly diagnosed patients than in healthy donors, and lower still in relapsed/refractory patients. CD4+ but not CD8+ TCR diversity rose significantly by C4D1 (p=0.0027 vs p=0.16), most apparent in complete responders (p=0.02). Only a single clinical trial cohort was studied, and what caused the repertoire differences, possibly disease activity or prior therapy, remained undefined.

The intended sense of this specimen's time point label: cycle 4 day 1 (C4D1), after less than seven weeks of nivolumab. Every trial patient had relapsed after autologous stem cell transplantation, and cohorts A, B and C differed in prior brentuximab vedotin exposure. A total of roughly 57 patients with relapsed/refractory classical Hodgkin lymphoma made up the trial cohort, and each patient's best overall response was complete response, partial response or progressive disease. Single-agent nivolumab was administered to trial patients in the multi-cohort phase II CheckMate 205 trial. Best overall response was determined by an independent review committee according to the 2007 International Working Group response criteria. Trial PBMCs were obtained immediately prior to nivolumab initiation (C1D1) and on therapy at cycle 2 day 1 and cycle 4 day 1. After peripheral blood was drawn into 8 mL Vacutainer Cell Preparation Tubes, PBMCs were isolated by centrifugation and then cryopreserved.

The CDR3 measures 15 amino acids from cysteine to phenylalanine. This entry keeps only the CDR3 DNA: 45 bases, framed from base 1. The V end loses 7 bases and the J end loses 0 bases, and a stretch of 16 bases separates them. The germline V gene provides CDR1 SGHRS and CDR2 YFSETQ. Sequences were derived from peripheral blood mononuclear cells (PBMCs), sampled before the fourth cycle of nivolumab. The TCR sequence derives from a human donor with classical Hodgkin lymphoma. The V and J genes are TRBV5-1 and TRBJ1-2, with the D gene not confidently named. The encoded CDR3 is CASHAGISTNYGYTF. The DNA is TGCGCCAGCCACGCCGGGATCTCCACTAACTATGGCTACACCTTC.